This T cell receptor beta chain is drawn from a study of CD8 T cells in Susac syndrome. This clonotype was seen just once. With random hexamers, reverse transcription was performed on about 0.5 to 1 ug of RNA. TCRdb re-derived calls from the immunoSEQ multiplex PCR reads in MiXCR, one entry per CDR3 protein. In the table there are about 430,000 distinct CDR3 sequences, approximately 85% of which are singletons. The CDR3 runs to 16 residues. V lost 3 bases to trimming and J lost 2 bases; unmatched junction nucleotides: 5. In germline, CDR1 is SQVTM, CDR2 ANQGSEA. The sample was CD8+ T cells from PBMCs. The V gene is TRBV29-1, the J gene TRBJ2-1; 12 bases fit TRBD2. This sequence was found in a human donor with multiple sclerosis. CDR3 residues: CSVDASGRAAYNEQFF. The CDR3 coding sequence is TGCAGCGTTGACGCTAGCGGGAGGGCCGCCTACAATGAGCAGTTCTTC.